Described below is a single TCR beta chain sequence and its context. Treatment indicated: 15 to 20 received Ad26.COV2.S at low or high dose, single or two shots; 5 received placebo; per-sample allocation not given. The study sampled participants on day 63 after the first vaccine or placebo injection. The data were produced by immunoSEQ multiplex PCR, yet TCRdb's version contains in-frame clones alone and is incomplete. The sample includes 450,000 to 550,000 clones, about 88% of them seen just once. V dropped 7 bases and J dropped 6 bases, with 13 bases sitting between them. The CDR3 covers 13 residues. The record originates from a study of Ad26.COV2.S vaccination and SARS-CoV-2 variants.

The rearrangement links TRBV12-3 or TRBV12-4 to TRBJ2-1; the D gene is possibly TRBD2 (7 bases). The sequence was collected from a person aged 18-65 years who received the Ad26.COV2.S COVID-19 vaccine or a placebo. The sample consisted of peripheral blood, taken in a trial of Ad26.COV2.S vaccine versus placebo. The CDR3 spells CASKRGGGNEQFF. The CDR3 coding sequence is TGTGCCAGCAAGCGGGGAGGGGGCAATGAGCAGTTCTTC.